Below, one T cell receptor beta chain is given with its context. This receptor's antigen is unknown. Base quality data are lacking; no much larger clone is found one base away. This sample was taken from a study of OX40 agonist ivuxolimab in advanced cancers. General notes on the study: The costimulatory receptor OX40 (CD134) was targeted by ivuxolimab, a fully human IgG2 agonistic monoclonal antibody. Intravenous ivuxolimab was administered to patients every 2 weeks at six dose levels: 0.01, 0.1, 0.3, 1.5, 3 and 10 mg/kg. The purpose of peripheral TCRbeta sequencing was to test whether ivuxolimab changed TCR sequence diversity and led to clonal T-cell expansion. Partial responses were achieved by three dose-escalation patients, of whom one had hepatocellular carcinoma and two had cutaneous melanoma. Among the roughly 50 dose-escalation patients, around 19 had hepatocellular carcinoma, 15 or so melanoma, 9 renal cell carcinoma and 9 head and neck cancer. In the dose-escalation cohort, around four fifths of patients were male, and the mean age was approximately 60 years, with a range of about 23 to 85. Prior anti-PD-1, anti-PD-L1 or anti-CTLA-4 therapy was permitted, and checkpoint inhibitors had been received by roughly 42% of dose-escalation patients. The paper covers the monotherapy dose-escalation part of the phase I ivuxolimab trial, which included N of about 50 patients. On the study overall, not on this receptor specifically: The antigen specificity of the peripheral T cells that underwent clonal expansion was not determined. Low levels of normalized T-cell clonal expansion were also seen in some patients who did not respond. In the 0.1-3.0 mg/kg groups, partial responders had among the lowest normalized peripheral clonal expansion, particularly in CD8+ T cells. After ivuxolimab, CD8+ T cells had more expanded clones than CD4+ T cells on average. Clonal expansion of both CD4+ and CD8+ blood T cells was observed from baseline to week 6 at doses 0.1 to 3.0 mg/kg.

Genomic DNA was isolated from the sorted cells so that the TCRbeta CDR3 region could be sequenced. TCRbeta CDR3 regions were sequenced using the immunoSEQ Assay. The table was pulled from immuneACCESS by TCRdb, which kept in-frame rearrangements only. Such tables lose some clones; where checked, under half of the loss comes from unresolved V genes, and the rest has no known cause. Across this sample there are some 86,000 clones, with 91% seen only once. The ten largest clones represent around 6.9% of the sample. Measured from the cysteine to the phenylalanine, the CDR3 is 16 residues long. Left in the record is the CDR3 DNA by itself, 48 bases read in frame from the first base. The germline V and J ends show losses of 3 bases and 9 bases respectively, and no gene match explains 17 bases of the junction. As encoded in the germline V gene, CDR1 is SGDLS while CDR2 is YYNGEE. The trial excluded patients who had a history of autoimmune disease or who were on systemic immunosuppression. In every dose cohort, peripheral blood was drawn for TCR sequencing at baseline, cycle 4 day 1, and cycle 7 day 1. The samples were taken from a phase I, first-in-human, multicenter, open-label dose-escalation trial of ivuxolimab. The trial enrolled adults with locally advanced or metastatic head and neck squamous cell, hepatocellular, melanoma or renal cell carcinoma. Before TCR sequencing, CD4+ T cells and CD8+ T cells were sorted from peripheral blood as separate populations.

The rearranged chain carries TRBV9 and TRBJ2-7; the central 8 bases match TRBD1. This sample comprised CD4+ or CD8+ T cells sorted from blood, obtained in a trial of the OX40 agonist ivuxolimab. The clonotype originates from an adult with an advanced solid tumor such as melanoma, head and neck, liver or kidney cancer. The CDR3 protein is CASSAGTGGGARGQYF. The DNA sequence is given as TGTGCCAGCAGCGCCGGGACAGGAGGAGGAGCTCGGGGGCAGTACTTC.